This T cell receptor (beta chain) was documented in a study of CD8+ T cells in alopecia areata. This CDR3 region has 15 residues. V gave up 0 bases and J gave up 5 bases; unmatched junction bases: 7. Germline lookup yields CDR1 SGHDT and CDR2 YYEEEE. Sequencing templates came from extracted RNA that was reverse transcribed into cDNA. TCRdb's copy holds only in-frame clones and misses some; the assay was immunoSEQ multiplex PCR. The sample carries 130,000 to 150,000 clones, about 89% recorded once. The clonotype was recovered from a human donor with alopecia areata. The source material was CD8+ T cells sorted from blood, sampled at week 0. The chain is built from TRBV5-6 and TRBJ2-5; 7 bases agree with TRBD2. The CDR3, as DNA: TGTGCCAGCAGCTTGGAGGTGACTAGCCGGGAGACCCAGTACTTC. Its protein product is CASSLEVTSRETQYF.